This is a list of T cell receptor beta chains from one sample in a study of cytotoxic CD8 clonotypes in ibrutinib-treated CLL. Clones were sequenced by immunoSEQ multiplex PCR, and TCRdb holds only the in-frame ones, with some missing. The sample has about 40,000 clones, just over 70% seen once; the top ten hold roughly a tenth. The sample consisted of PBMCs, taken at disease progression, from a patient treated with ibrutinib. The origin of the receptors is a human donor with chronic lymphocytic leukemia. The CDR3 runs from the conserved cysteine through the conserved F or W. The D gene is left open where the match is weak. For some rows the clone size is stated as once, few or many, or as a class when expanded; others skip it.

J,size,D,V,CDR3
TRBJ2-7,-,-,TRBV6-6,CASSINRLGWGEQYF
TRBJ2-3,-,-,TRBV7-9,CASSLPGGADTQYF
TRBJ2-1,few,TRBD2,TRBV19,CASSPGGSPNEQFF
TRBJ2-3,-,TRBD2,TRBV14,CASSQFRLTSGGLVDTQYF
TRBJ2-7,-,TRBD1,TRBV30,CAWRGGQVYYEQYF
TRBJ2-5,-,-,TRBV5-1,CASSLEGVQETQYF
TRBJ2-3,once,TRBD2,TRBV11-2,CASSDQRGPSTDTQYF
TRBJ2-1,-,-,TRBV11-2,CASSLDPQYNEQFF
TRBJ2-3,-,-,TRBV6-1,CASRRLQENTDTQYF
TRBJ2-7,few,-,TRBV2,CASGRTHSFPNYEQYF
TRBJ1-2,-,-,TRBV10-2,CASSQQRGYGYTF
TRBJ1-4,few,-,TRBV7-9,CASSLAGNEKLFF
TRBJ1-5,-,-,TRBV7-9,CASSYTDQPQHF
TRBJ1-6,-,TRBD1,TRBV30,CASGTADNSPLHF
TRBJ2-2,large,-,TRBV2,CASSEGDISPGELFF
TRBJ2-1,once,TRBD2,TRBV27,CASSLASGAIDEQFF
TRBJ2-2,-,TRBD2,TRBV5-1,CASSLARGGPSGELFF
TRBJ2-5,few,-,TRBV2,CASSGLTETQYF
TRBJ2-5,-,TRBD2,TRBV10-3,CAIRARGTSGETQYF
TRBJ2-1,-,TRBD2,TRBV6-6,CASSRLAGDNEQFF
TRBJ1-5,-,-,TRBV6-6,CASSSGVRYQPQHF
TRBJ2-3,-,TRBD2,TRBV10-3,CAISRPLAGGPWGTDTQYF
TRBJ1-1,-,-,TRBV2,CASSEAFVVEAFF
TRBJ2-1,-,TRBD2,TRBV7-8,CASSLVAGGIDYNEQFF
TRBJ1-2,few,TRBD1,TRBV6-5,CASSYSGQGASGYTF
TRBJ2-3,-,-,TRBV29-1,CSVDGGRGGGDTQYF
TRBJ2-5,-,TRBD1,TRBV5-4,CASSRQGRRDFETQYF